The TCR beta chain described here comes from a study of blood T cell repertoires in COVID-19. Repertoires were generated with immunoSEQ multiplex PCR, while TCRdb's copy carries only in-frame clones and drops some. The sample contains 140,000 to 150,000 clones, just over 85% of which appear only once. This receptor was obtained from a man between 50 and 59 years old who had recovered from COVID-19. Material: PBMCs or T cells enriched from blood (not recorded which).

The CDR3 DNA reads TGTGCCAGCAGTTACTCTGGCAGGGGGCGAGGAAAACTGTTTTTT. This translates into CASSYSGRGRGKLFF. This chain links TRBV6-5 with TRBJ1-4; TRBD1 aligns across 8 bases. Germline V gene lookup returns CDR1 MNHEY and CDR2 SVGAGI. Trimming took 0 bases from V and 10 from J; bases not matched to a gene: 7. The CDR3 loop spans 15 amino acids.